These 3 T cell receptor beta chains originate from one sample sequenced in a study of cytomegalovirus exposure and HLA in healthy donors. Repertoires were generated with immunoSEQ multiplex PCR, while TCRdb's copy carries only in-frame clones and drops some. The sample has 150,000 to 200,000 clones, 86% seen once; the top ten hold 1.4% to 1.5%. Sequenced: PBMCs. Receptors originate from a woman aged 18 to 35 in good health and CMV-seronegative.

The chain carries TRBV6-5 and TRBJ1-3, with D maybe TRBD1 (5 bases). Trimming shortened V by 4 bases and J by 4 bases, and 17 bases separated the two germline ends. Germline values: CDR1 MNHEY, CDR2 SVGAGI. The CDR3 consists of 16 residues. For the CDR3, the DNA is TGTGCCAGCAGTTTCACCCAGGGCGGAGCAGGAAACACCATATATTTT. Its translation is CASSFTQGGAGNTIYF.

This clone has only one observation. The V and J genes are TRBV9 and TRBJ2-7; D uncertain. Germline V gene data show CDR1 as SGDLS and CDR2 as YYNGEE. The CDR3 totals 13 residues. V gave up 0 bases and J gave up 3 bases, with 7 bases separating them. The CDR3: CASSVAGNYEQYF. Written as DNA, the CDR3 is TGTGCCAGCAGCGTAGCGGGTAACTACGAGCAGTACTTC.

The chain uses TRBV7-9 and TRBJ2-2; D may be TRBD2 (6 bases). V was cut by 5 bases and J by 5 bases, with 15 bases left in between. Germline V CDR1 and CDR2: SEHNR, FQNEAQ (reference sequence). CDR3 length: 15 amino acids. CDR3 DNA sequence: TGTGCCAGCAGCAACTCGGGGACTCATACCGGGGAGCTGTTTTTT. It encodes CASSNSGTHTGELFF.